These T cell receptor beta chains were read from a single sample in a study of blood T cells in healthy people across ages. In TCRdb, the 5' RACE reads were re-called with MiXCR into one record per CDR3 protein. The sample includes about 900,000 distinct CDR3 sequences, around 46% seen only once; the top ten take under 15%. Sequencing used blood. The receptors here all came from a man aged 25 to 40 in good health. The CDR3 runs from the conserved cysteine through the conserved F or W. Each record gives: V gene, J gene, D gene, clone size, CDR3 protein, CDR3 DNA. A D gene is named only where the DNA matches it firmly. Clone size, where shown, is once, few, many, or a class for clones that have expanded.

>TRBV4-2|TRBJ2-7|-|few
CASSQEVSDYEQYF
TGTGCCAGCAGCCAAGAGGTTAGCGACTACGAGCAGTACTTC
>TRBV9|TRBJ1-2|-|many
CASNVPGGYGYTF
TGTGCCAGCAACGTACCTGGGGGATATGGATACACCTTC
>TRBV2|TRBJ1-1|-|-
CASSVFSGEAFF
TGTGCCAGCAGTGTATTTTCCGGGGAGGCTTTCTTT
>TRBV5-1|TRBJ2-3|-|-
CASSLESGSSTDTQYF
TGCGCCAGCAGCTTGGAGTCCGGTTCTAGCACAGATACGCAGTATTTT
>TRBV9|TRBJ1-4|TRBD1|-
CASSPRSTGGREKLFF
TGTGCCAGCAGCCCACGCTCGACAGGGGGACGAGAAAAACTGTTTTTT
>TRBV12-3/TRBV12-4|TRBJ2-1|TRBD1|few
CASLAGTGRKEQFF
TGTGCCAGCCTCGCCGGGACAGGGAGAAAGGAGCAGTTCTTC
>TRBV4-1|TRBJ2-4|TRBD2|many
CASSRRSSGGGNIQYF
TGCGCCAGCAGCCGAAGATCAAGCGGGGGGGGGAACATTCAGTACTTC
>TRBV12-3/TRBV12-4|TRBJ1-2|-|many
CASSPGLGYGYTF
TGTGCCAGCAGTCCCGGGCTTGGGTATGGCTACACCTTC
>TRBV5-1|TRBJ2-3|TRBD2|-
CASSLSFSGGASTDTQYF
TGCGCCAGCAGCTTGTCGTTCAGCGGGGGGGCTTCCACAGATACGCAGTATTTT
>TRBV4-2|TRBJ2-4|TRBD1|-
CASSQEGLAGTGFNIQYF
TGTGCCAGCAGCCAAGAGGGGCTAGCCGGGACAGGGTTCAACATTCAGTACTTC
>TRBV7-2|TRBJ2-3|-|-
CASSLVPSTDTQYF
TGTGCCAGCAGCTTAGTTCCTAGCACAGATACGCAGTATTTT
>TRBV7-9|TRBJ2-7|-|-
CASRPVLADEQYF
TGTGCCAGCAGGCCCGTACTAGCAGACGAGCAGTACTTC
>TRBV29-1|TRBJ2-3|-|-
CSVEKAELRSSTDTQYF
TGCAGCGTTGAAAAAGCAGAACTACGGTCTAGCACAGATACGCAGTATTTT
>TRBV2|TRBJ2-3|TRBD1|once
CASHDRGSTDTQYF
TGTGCCAGCCATGACAGGGGCTCGACAGATACGCAGTATTTT
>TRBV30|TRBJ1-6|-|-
CAWSVSQGGNLPLHF
TGTGCCTGGAGTGTATCGCAGGGTGGTAATTTACCCCTCCACTTT
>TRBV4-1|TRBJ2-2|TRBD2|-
CASSQGRTSGGDRTGELFF
TGCGCCAGCAGCCAAGGCAGGACTAGCGGGGGGGATAGGACCGGGGAGCTGTTTTTT
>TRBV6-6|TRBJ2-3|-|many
CASTGKTITDTQYF
TGTGCCAGCACGGGGAAAACGATTACAGATACGCAGTATTTT
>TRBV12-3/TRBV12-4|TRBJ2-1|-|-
CASSFGGEAYYNEQFF
TGTGCCAGCAGTTTTGGAGGGGAAGCATATTACAATGAGCAGTTCTTC
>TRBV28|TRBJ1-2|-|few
CASTVRVSNGYTF
TGTGCCAGCACCGTTAGGGTTTCCAATGGCTACACCTTC
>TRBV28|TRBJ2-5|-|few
CASSGLANQETQYF
TGTGCCAGCAGTGGTCTAGCGAACCAAGAGACCCAGTACTTC
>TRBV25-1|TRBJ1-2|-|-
CASSEGVAGHGYTF
TGTGCCAGCAGTGAGGGTGTGGCCGGGCATGGCTACACCTTC
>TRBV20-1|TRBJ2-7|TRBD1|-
CSADRGRGYEQYF
TGCAGTGCCGACAGGGGAAGAGGCTACGAGCAGTACTTC
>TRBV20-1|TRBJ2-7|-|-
CSASEQYF
TGCAGTGCGTCCGAGCAGTACTTC
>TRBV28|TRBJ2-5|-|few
CASSAPGPGYF
TGTGCCAGCAGTGCCCCGGGTCCAGGGTACTTC
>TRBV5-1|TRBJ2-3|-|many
CASSLAADTQYF
TGTGCCAGCAGCTTAGCTGCAGATACGCAGTATTTT
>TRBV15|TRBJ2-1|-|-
CATSQSLAYNEQFF
TGTGCCACCAGCCAGAGTTTGGCCTACAATGAGCAGTTCTTC
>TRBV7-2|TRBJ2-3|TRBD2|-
CASSLEPGTRVTDTQYF
TGTGCCAGCAGCTTAGAGCCCGGGACTAGGGTCACAGATACGCAGTATTTT
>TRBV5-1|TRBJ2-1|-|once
CASSFPPLVEVMGTYNEQFF
TGCGCCAGCAGCTTTCCCCCCCTAGTGGAGGTAATGGGAACCTACAATGAGCAGTTCTTC
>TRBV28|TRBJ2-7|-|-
CASSPAGQGSRVQYF
TGTGCCAGCAGTCCGGCGGGGCAAGGGAGTCGGGTGCAGTACTTC
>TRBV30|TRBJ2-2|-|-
CASQGYTGELFF
TGTGCCTCCCAGGGCTACACCGGGGAGCTGTTTTTT
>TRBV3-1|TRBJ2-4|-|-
CASSQMDLAKNIQYF
TGTGCCAGCAGCCAAATGGACTTAGCCAAAAACATTCAGTACTTC
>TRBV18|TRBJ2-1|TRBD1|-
CASSPRQGADEQFF
TGTGCCAGCTCACCACGACAGGGGGCCGATGAGCAGTTCTTC
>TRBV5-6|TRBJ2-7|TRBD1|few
CASGQGGGEQYF
TGTGCCAGCGGACAAGGGGGCGGTGAGCAGTACTTC
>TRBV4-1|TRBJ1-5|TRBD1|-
CASSKGTGVGNQPQHF
TGCGCCAGCAGCAAAGGGACAGGGGTTGGCAATCAGCCCCAGCATTTT
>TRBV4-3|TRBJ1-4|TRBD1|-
CASSPHTGTGDEKLFF
TGCGCCAGCAGCCCCCACACCGGGACAGGGGATGAAAAACTGTTTTTT
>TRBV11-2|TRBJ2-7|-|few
CASGGYSSYEQYF
TGTGCCAGCGGGGGTTATAGCTCCTACGAGCAGTACTTC